The 18 T cell receptor beta chains below come from one sample, sequenced in a study of CD8 T cells in ankylosing spondylitis. TCRdb called the 5' RACE reads again in MiXCR, with one record for every CDR3 protein. The sample has 150,000 to 200,000 distinct CDR3 sequences; approximately 10% are singletons. Sequenced input: blood, either unsorted or a sorted T cell fraction (not recorded which). The receptors were sampled from a male donor with ankylosing spondylitis or in good health (not recorded which).

Many counts were recorded for this clonotype. This chain uses TRBV14 with TRBJ2-1, with D possibly matching TRBD2 (7 bases). V lost 3 bases to trimming and J lost 8 bases, with 20 bases between them. The germline V gene has CDR1 SGHDN and CDR2 FVKESK. CDR3 length: 16 residues. The CDR3 protein is CASSQPSRGGYDEQFF. CDR3 bases: TGTGCCAGCAGCCAGCCCTCCAGGGGAGGGTACGATGAGCAGTTCTTC.

This clonotype has only a few counts. This chain connects TRBV4-3 to TRBJ2-2; D not resolved. Trimming removed 0 bases at V and 8 bases at J, with 7 bases between. In germline, CDR1 is LGHNA, CDR2 YSLEER. The CDR3 runs 13 residues. The CDR3 region is CASSQERVGELFF. The CDR3 nucleotides are TGCGCCAGCAGCCAAGAGAGAGTGGGGGAGCTGTTTTTT.

Ten or more counts support this clonotype. The rearrangement joins TRBV12-3 or TRBV12-4 to TRBJ1-1; perhaps TRBD1 as D (6 bases). This CDR3 is built from 14 residues. V shed 3 bases and J shed 5 bases, with 13 bases lying between them. CDR3 coding DNA: TGTGCCAGCAGTTTGTCGGGGGGCAAGACTGAAGCTTTCTTT. Protein: CASSLSGGKTEAFF.

In this sample, this clonotype turned up once. The junction shows a germline mismatch at one end, possibly a read error. CDR3 coding DNA: TGTGCCACCAGTAGAGGCGGGACAGCTGAGCTGTTCTTC. Translated: CATSRGGTAELFF. The chain employs TRBV15 and TRBJ2-1; tentatively, D is TRBD1 (7 bases). This CDR3 comprises 13 residues. In germline, CDR1 is LNHNV, CDR2 YYDKDF (reference sequence).

Ten or more counts support this clonotype. The V and J genes are TRBV10-1 and TRBJ2-1; D gene uncertain. V was pared by 5 bases and J by 5 bases, with 4 bases between. Germline CDR1 and CDR2: WNHNN and SYGVQD (reference sequence). The CDR3 covers 11 residues. The CDR3 loop reads CASSSDNEQFF. DNA of the CDR3: TGCGCCAGCAGTTCGGACAATGAGCAGTTCTTC.

This clonotype was found a few times. The CDR3 region is CASSPPAGGPYEQYF. CDR3 in DNA: TGTGCCAGCAGCCCCCCCGCGGGAGGGCCGTACGAGCAGTACTTC. The chain carries TRBV3-1 and TRBJ2-7; TRBD2 matches at 9 bases. With V trimmed by 4 bases and J by 4 bases, 8 bases remained unmatched. The CDR3 runs to 15 residues. The germline gives CDR1 LGHDT, CDR2 YNNKEL (reference sequence).

The chain recombines TRBV18 with TRBJ1-1, with 7 bases lining up with TRBD1. V was pared by 9 bases and J by 6 bases, with 4 bases of the junction left unmatched. There are 11 residues in the CDR3. Germline CDR1 reads KGHSH; CDR2 reads LQKENI. The CDR3 protein is CASTGDSEAFF. The CDR3 region has the DNA TGTGCCAGTACAGGGGATTCTGAAGCTTTCTTT.

In this sample, this clonotype turned up many times. This chain joins TRBV7-7 and TRBJ2-1, with TRBD2 matching over 10 bases. Germline V gives CDR1 SSHAT, CDR2 FNYEAQ (reference sequence). The CDR3 consists of 14 residues. Unmatched junction bases numbered 4, after V lost 5 bases and J lost 6 bases. The CDR3 region has the DNA TGTGCCAGCAGCCTCAGCGGGAGGGCCAATGAGCAGTTCTTC. This encodes CASSLSGRANEQFF.

This clonotype has ten or more counts. The DNA of the CDR3 is TGTGCCAGCAGTTACTCGCCCAGAGCCTACGAGCAGTACTTC. Its translation is CASSYSPRAYEQYF. V gene TRBV6-5 combines with J gene TRBJ2-7; D is ambiguous. V was trimmed by 0 bases and J by 2 bases, leaving 8 bases between them. Germline V lookup: CDR1 MNHEY, CDR2 SVGAGI. The CDR3 length is 14 residues.

This clonotype was picked up many times. V is TRBV12-3 or TRBV12-4 and J is TRBJ1-3, with 7 nucleotides matching TRBD1. The CDR3 runs 16 residues. V shed 4 bases and J 3 bases; nucleotides not matched to a gene: 9. CDR3 sequence reads: CASSSRDREYGNTIYF. The CDR3 coding sequence is TGTGCCAGCAGTTCCAGAGACAGGGAGTATGGAAACACCATATATTTT.

The sample holds many counts of this clonotype. The chain has TRBV5-6 and TRBJ1-1; D is unclear. Germline V CDR1 and CDR2: SGHDT, YYEEEE. The CDR3 length is 14 residues. Trimming shortened V by 3 bases and J by 1 base, and 10 bases separated the two germline ends. The CDR3, as DNA: TGTGCCAGCAGCTCCTCGGACTGGAACACTGAAGCTTTCTTT. Translating it yields CASSSSDWNTEAFF.

This clonotype was detected many times. V is TRBV24-1 and J is TRBJ1-2, with D tentatively TRBD1 (6 bases). V lost 4 bases, J lost 5 bases, and 13 bases lay in between. CDR1 KGHDR and CDR2 SFDVKD come from the germline V gene. The CDR3 totals 14 residues. The CDR3 DNA reads as TGTGCCACCAGTGACTGGGGGGCGGCATATGGCTACACCTTC. It codes for CATSDWGAAYGYTF.

The chain carries TRBV27 and TRBJ1-2; 10 bases match TRBD1. The ends lost 3 bases at V and 4 bases at J; junction bases unmatched: 11. Looked up from germline, CDR1 is MNHEY and CDR2 is SMNVEV (reference sequence). This CDR3 spans 17 amino acids. CDR3 sequence (DNA): TGTGCCAGCAGTTTCGGGACAGGGGTGTCCTTGGGCTATGGCTACACCTTC. Its protein product is CASSFGTGVSLGYGYTF.

This chain uses TRBV18 with TRBJ2-2; D perhaps matches TRBD1 (6 bases). V lost 3 bases and J lost 5, with 10 bases in between. This CDR3 comprises 14 residues. Germline V gives CDR1 KGHSH, CDR2 LQKENI. The CDR3 region is CASSPIQGTGELFF. The DNA of the CDR3 is TGTGCCAGCTCACCGATACAGGGTACCGGGGAGCTGTTTTTT.

This clonotype was detected ten times or more. This chain connects TRBV5-1 to TRBJ1-1, with D uncertain. This CDR3 is built from 14 residues. Trimming took 0 bases from V and 3 from J, leaving 9 bases between them. The germline gives CDR1 SGHRS, CDR2 YFSETQ. The CDR3 region is CASSLEGRDTEAFF. The CDR3 DNA reads as TGCGCCAGCAGCTTGGAGGGTAGGGACACTGAAGCTTTCTTT.

A few counts support this clonotype. V is TRBV6-6 and J is TRBJ1-1, with D unresolved. CDR3 size: 11 residues. Deletions cut 8 bases from V and 4 bases from J, with 8 bases between. The germline V gene encodes CDR1 MNHNY and CDR2 SVGAGI (reference sequence). This CDR3 reads CASDGTTEAFF. DNA of the CDR3: TGTGCCAGCGATGGAACCACTGAAGCTTTCTTT.

In this sample, this clonotype turned up many times. The chain links TRBV27 to TRBJ1-1; D might be TRBD1 (6 bases). This CDR3 is 16 amino acids long. V was cut by 3 bases and J by 2 bases, with 16 bases left in between. The V gene's germline CDR1 is MNHEY and CDR2 SMNVEV (reference sequence). The CDR3 DNA sequence: TGTGCCAGCAGTTTCGGGCTTGGGACAAGAAACACTGAAGCTTTCTTT. Its protein is CASSFGLGTRNTEAFF.

This clonotype was recorded at least ten times. The chain combines TRBV27 with TRBJ1-4; maybe TRBD1 (5 bases). Deletions cut 3 bases from V and 7 bases from J, with 9 bases between. The CDR3 sequence is 13 residues long. The V gene's germline CDR1 is MNHEY and CDR2 SMNVEV (reference sequence). In DNA, the CDR3 is TGTGCCAGCAGTTTTGGGGGGGGTGAAAAACTGTTTTTT. It encodes CASSFGGGEKLFF. The full variable domain, rest sourced from reference TRBV27 and TRBJ1-4, is EAQVTQNPRYLITVTGKKLTVTCSQNMNHEYMSWYRQDPGLGLRQIYYSMNVEVTDKGDVPEGYKVSRKEKRNFPLILESPSPNQTSLYFCASSFGGGEKLFFGSGTQLSVL.